Sequencing of this T cell receptor (beta chain) was carried out in a study of shared clonotypes between healthy human individuals. Study context: The cohort had two women and a few men, ages 18 to 49. Notes on the study in general: It was the non-shared clonotypes that had lower generation probabilities than clonotypes shared by all four donors. Across subsets, estimated richness was generally greater for naive than for memory populations.

CD4+ cell separation produced CD45RA+ naive and CD45RA-negative memory subsets. With regard to this clone: Its antigen is as yet unknown.

The germline gives CDR1 MDHEN, CDR2 SYDVKM. Deletions cut 6 bases from V and 7 bases from J, with 13 bases between. CDR3 length: 12 residues. This table comes from immunoSEQ multiplex PCR, and its TCRdb copy is limited to in-frame clones, with some not included. This table has a few million clones, approximately 93% appearing once. This chain links TRBV28 with TRBJ2-7; D remains unclear. Sample: naive CD4+ T cells from PBMCs. Subset in this sample: CD45RA+ positively selected. The source of this sequence is a young man in good health. Some clones in this sample may be carry-over from other donors' samples. The CDR3 bases are TGTGCCAGCAGCCAGTTAACGCTTGAGCAGTACTTC. Translation: CASSQLTLEQYF.